One and the same sample provided the 3 T cell receptor beta chains below, sequenced in a study of blood T cells in healthy people across ages. Combining a sample-barcoded 5' primer with a J-beta primer mix, a second PCR ran for 7 to 11 cycles. TCRdb ran MiXCR on the 5' RACE reads and lists one entry per CDR3 protein. The profile shows around 990,000 distinct CDR3 sequences, roughly two fifths of them singletons. Sequencing was done on a sample of blood. Every receptor here comes from a young man in good health.

This CDR3 is CAINDGGRQFF. CDR3 bases: TGTGCCATCAATGACGGAGGTCGGCAGTTCTTC. The J gene is TRBJ2-1, the V gene TRBV10-3; D is possibly TRBD2 (5 bases). The ends were cut back, 7 bases at V and 12 bases at J, with 13 bases in the middle. This CDR3 region has 11 residues. CDR1 ENHRY and CDR2 SYGVKD come from the germline V gene.

The rearrangement joins TRBV20-1 to TRBJ2-1; 8 bases agree with TRBD2. The CDR3 is made up of 15 amino acids. J lost 9 bases, V lost 4 bases, and 14 bases had no gene match. CDR1 DFQATT and CDR2 SNEGSKA come from the germline V gene (reference sequence). The chain's CDR3 is CSAKGGTSVFSEQFF. Written as DNA, the CDR3 is TGCAGTGCTAAAGGAGGGACTAGTGTTTTCAGTGAGCAGTTCTTC.

This clonotype has more than one count but fewer than ten. The J gene is TRBJ1-2, the V gene TRBV7-9; D might be TRBD1 (5 bases). Germline V CDR1 and CDR2: SEHNR, FQNEAQ (reference sequence). This CDR3 has 14 amino acids. V was clipped by 4 bases and J by 3 bases, with 12 bases between them. DNA of the CDR3: TGTGCCAGCAGCTCGTCGATGACAGACTATGGCTACACCTTC. This gives the protein CASSSSMTDYGYTF.